This TCR beta chain was recorded in a study of T cells in women clearing cervical HPV infection. As for the study in general: No precancer developed; the control's incident HPV16 infection cleared within 12 months. Case blood was drawn when the lesion was first found; control blood after infection became undetectable.

General observations from the study: Cases carried less TRBV6-7 than controls: 0.11% versus 0.16%. Repertoire richness, not evenness, was significantly elevated in CIN3+ cases versus controls.

TCRdb's table, derived via immunoSEQ multiplex PCR, lists solely in-frame clones and lacks some. The sample holds 20,000 to 25,000 clones. To note about this clone: Antigen: not known. The DNA ends 3 residues before the CDR3 does, and the rest of the CDR3 is filled in from the germline J gene.

J gave up 7 bases and V 1 base, and 8 bases lay outside the gene matches. The CDR3 has 16 residues. From germline, CDR1 is SSHAT and CDR2 FNYEAQ (reference sequence). The source of this sequence is a woman between 18 and 70 years old with a cervical HPV16 infection that either progressed to CIN3+ or cleared (not recorded which). This chain joins TRBV7-7 and TRBJ2-1; 9 bases match TRBD2. The sequenced material came from blood buffy coat. CDR3: CASSLGGRARGNEQFF. Incomplete CDR3 DNA: TGTGCCAGCAGCTTAGGCGGGAGGGCACGGGGGAATGAG.